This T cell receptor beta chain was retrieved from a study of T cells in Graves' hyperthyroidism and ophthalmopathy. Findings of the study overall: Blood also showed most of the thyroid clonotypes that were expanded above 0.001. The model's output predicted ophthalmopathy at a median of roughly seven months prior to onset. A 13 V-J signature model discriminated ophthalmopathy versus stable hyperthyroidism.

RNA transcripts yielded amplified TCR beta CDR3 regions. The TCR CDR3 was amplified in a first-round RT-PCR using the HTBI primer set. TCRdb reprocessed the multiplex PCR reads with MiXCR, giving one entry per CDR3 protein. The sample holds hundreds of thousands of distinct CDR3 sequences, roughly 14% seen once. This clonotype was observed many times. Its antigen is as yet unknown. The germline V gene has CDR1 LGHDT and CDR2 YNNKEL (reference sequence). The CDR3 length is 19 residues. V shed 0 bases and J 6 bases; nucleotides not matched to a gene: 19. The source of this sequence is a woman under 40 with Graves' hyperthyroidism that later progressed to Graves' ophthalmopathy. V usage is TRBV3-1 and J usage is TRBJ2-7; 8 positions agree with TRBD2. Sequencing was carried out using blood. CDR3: CASSQDWALAAIPSGEQYF. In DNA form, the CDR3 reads TGTGCCAGCAGCCAAGACTGGGCACTAGCGGCCATCCCCTCGGGCGAGCAGTACTTC.